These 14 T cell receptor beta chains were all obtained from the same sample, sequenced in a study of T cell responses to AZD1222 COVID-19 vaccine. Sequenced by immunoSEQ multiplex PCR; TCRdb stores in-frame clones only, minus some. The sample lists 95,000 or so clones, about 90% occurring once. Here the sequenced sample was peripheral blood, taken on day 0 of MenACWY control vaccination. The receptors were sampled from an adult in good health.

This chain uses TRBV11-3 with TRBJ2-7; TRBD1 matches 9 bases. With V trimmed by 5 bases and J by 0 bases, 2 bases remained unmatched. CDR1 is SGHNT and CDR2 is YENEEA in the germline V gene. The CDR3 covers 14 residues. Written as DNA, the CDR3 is TGTGCCAGCAGCCGGGACAGGGCCTCCTACGAGCAGTACTTC. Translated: CASSRDRASYEQYF.

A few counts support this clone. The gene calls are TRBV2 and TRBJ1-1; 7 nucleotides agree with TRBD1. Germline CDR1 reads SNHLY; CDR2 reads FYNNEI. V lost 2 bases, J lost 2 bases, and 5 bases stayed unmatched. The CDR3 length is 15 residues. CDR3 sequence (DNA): TGTGCCAGCAGTGAAAGTGGGACAGCTAACACTGAAGCTTTCTTT. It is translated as CASSESGTANTEAFF. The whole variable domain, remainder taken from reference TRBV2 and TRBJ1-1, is EPEVTQTPSHQVTQMGQEVILRCVPISNHLYFYWYRQILGQKVEFLVSFYNNEISEKSEIFDDQFSVERPDGSNFTLKIRSTKLEDSAMYFCASSESGTANTEAFFGQGTRLTVV.

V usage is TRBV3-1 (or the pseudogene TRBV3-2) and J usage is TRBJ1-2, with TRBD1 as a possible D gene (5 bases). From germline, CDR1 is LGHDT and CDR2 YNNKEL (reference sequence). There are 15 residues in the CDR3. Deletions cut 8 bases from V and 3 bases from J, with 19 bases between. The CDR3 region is CASGIQGSPHYGYTF. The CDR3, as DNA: TGTGCCAGCGGGATTCAGGGTAGCCCACACTATGGCTACACCTTC.

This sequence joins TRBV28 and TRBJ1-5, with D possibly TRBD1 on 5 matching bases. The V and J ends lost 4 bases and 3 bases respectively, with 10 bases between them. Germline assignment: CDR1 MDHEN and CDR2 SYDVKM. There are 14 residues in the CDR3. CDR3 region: CASSSTVPNQPQHF. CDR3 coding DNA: TGTGCCAGCAGTTCGACAGTCCCCAATCAGCCCCAGCATTTT.

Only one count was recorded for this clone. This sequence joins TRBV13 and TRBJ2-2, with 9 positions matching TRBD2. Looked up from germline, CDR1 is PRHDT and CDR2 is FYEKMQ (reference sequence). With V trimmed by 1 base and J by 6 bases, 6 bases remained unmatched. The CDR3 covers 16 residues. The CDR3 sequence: CASSLEGLAGSGELFF. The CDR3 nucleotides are TGTGCCAGCAGCTTAGAAGGGCTAGCGGGGTCCGGGGAGCTGTTTTTT. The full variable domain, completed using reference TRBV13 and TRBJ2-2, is AAGVIQSPRHLIKEKRETATLKCYPIPRHDTVYWYQQGPGQDPQFLISFYEKMQSDKGSIPDRFSAQQFSDYHSELNMSSLELGDSALYFCASSLEGLAGSGELFFGEGSRLTVL.

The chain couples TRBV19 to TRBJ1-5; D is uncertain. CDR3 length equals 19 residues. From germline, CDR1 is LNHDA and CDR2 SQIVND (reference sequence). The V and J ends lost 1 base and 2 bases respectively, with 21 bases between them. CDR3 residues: CASSIALTNGRVRNQPQHF. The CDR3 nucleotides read TGTGCCAGTAGTATAGCCCTCACGAACGGGAGGGTACGCAATCAGCCCCAGCATTTT.

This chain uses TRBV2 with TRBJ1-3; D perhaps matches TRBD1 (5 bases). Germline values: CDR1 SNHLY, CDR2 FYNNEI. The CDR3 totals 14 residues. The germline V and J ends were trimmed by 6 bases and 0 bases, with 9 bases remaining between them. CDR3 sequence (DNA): TGTGCCAGCAGAGCCGGGGGCTCTGGAAACACCATATATTTT. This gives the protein CASRAGGSGNTIYF.

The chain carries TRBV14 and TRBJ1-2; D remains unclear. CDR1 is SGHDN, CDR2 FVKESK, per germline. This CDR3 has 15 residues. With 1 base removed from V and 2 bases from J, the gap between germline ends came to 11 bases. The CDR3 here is CASSQGRRLNYGYTF. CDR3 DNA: TGTGCCAGCAGCCAAGGTCGGCGGCTGAACTATGGCTACACCTTC.

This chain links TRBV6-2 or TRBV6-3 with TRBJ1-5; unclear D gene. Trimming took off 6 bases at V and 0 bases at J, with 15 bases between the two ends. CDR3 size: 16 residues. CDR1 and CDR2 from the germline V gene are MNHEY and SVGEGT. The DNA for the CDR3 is TGTGCCAGCAGCTATGAAAGATTACATAGCAATCAGCCCCAGCATTTT. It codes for CASSYERLHSNQPQHF.

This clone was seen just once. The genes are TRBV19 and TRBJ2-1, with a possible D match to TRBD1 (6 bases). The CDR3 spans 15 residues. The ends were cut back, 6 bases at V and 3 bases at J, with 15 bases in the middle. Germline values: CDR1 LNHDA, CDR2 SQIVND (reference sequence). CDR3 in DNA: TGTGCCAGTAGCGAAGACAGGTCCCGCTACAATGAGCAGTTCTTC. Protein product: CASSEDRSRYNEQFF.

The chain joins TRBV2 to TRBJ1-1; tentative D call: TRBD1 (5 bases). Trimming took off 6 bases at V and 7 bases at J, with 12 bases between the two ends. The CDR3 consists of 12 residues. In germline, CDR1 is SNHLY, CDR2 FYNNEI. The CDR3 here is CASRGTGIEAFF. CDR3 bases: TGTGCCAGCAGGGGGACGGGTATTGAAGCTTTCTTT.

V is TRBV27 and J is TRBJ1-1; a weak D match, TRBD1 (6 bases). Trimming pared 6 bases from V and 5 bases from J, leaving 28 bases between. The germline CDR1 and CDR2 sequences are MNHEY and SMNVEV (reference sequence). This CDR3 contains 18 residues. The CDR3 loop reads CASRARGGGLLAGTEAFF. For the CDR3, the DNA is TGTGCCAGCAGGGCTCGCGGGGGGGGCTTATTGGCGGGGACTGAAGCTTTCTTT.

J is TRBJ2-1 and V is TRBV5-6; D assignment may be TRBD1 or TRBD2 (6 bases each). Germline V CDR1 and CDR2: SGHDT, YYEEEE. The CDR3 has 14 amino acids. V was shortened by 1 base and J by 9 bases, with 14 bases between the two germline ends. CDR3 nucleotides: TGTGCCAGCAGCTTGAATAGGGGGGCGGGTGAGCAGTTCTTC. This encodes CASSLNRGAGEQFF. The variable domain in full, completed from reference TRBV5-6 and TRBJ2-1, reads DAGVTQSPTHLIKTRGQQVTLRCSPKSGHDTVSWYQQALGQGPQFIFQYYEEEERQRGNFPDRFSGHQFPNYSSELNVNALLLGDSALYLCASSLNRGAGEQFFGPGTRLTVL.

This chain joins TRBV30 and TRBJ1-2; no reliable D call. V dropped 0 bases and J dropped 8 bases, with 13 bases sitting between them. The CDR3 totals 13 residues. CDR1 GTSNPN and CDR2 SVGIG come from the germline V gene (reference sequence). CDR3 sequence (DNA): TGTGCCTGGAGTGTAACGGGATTCGGGGGCTACACCTTC. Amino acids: CAWSVTGFGGYTF.